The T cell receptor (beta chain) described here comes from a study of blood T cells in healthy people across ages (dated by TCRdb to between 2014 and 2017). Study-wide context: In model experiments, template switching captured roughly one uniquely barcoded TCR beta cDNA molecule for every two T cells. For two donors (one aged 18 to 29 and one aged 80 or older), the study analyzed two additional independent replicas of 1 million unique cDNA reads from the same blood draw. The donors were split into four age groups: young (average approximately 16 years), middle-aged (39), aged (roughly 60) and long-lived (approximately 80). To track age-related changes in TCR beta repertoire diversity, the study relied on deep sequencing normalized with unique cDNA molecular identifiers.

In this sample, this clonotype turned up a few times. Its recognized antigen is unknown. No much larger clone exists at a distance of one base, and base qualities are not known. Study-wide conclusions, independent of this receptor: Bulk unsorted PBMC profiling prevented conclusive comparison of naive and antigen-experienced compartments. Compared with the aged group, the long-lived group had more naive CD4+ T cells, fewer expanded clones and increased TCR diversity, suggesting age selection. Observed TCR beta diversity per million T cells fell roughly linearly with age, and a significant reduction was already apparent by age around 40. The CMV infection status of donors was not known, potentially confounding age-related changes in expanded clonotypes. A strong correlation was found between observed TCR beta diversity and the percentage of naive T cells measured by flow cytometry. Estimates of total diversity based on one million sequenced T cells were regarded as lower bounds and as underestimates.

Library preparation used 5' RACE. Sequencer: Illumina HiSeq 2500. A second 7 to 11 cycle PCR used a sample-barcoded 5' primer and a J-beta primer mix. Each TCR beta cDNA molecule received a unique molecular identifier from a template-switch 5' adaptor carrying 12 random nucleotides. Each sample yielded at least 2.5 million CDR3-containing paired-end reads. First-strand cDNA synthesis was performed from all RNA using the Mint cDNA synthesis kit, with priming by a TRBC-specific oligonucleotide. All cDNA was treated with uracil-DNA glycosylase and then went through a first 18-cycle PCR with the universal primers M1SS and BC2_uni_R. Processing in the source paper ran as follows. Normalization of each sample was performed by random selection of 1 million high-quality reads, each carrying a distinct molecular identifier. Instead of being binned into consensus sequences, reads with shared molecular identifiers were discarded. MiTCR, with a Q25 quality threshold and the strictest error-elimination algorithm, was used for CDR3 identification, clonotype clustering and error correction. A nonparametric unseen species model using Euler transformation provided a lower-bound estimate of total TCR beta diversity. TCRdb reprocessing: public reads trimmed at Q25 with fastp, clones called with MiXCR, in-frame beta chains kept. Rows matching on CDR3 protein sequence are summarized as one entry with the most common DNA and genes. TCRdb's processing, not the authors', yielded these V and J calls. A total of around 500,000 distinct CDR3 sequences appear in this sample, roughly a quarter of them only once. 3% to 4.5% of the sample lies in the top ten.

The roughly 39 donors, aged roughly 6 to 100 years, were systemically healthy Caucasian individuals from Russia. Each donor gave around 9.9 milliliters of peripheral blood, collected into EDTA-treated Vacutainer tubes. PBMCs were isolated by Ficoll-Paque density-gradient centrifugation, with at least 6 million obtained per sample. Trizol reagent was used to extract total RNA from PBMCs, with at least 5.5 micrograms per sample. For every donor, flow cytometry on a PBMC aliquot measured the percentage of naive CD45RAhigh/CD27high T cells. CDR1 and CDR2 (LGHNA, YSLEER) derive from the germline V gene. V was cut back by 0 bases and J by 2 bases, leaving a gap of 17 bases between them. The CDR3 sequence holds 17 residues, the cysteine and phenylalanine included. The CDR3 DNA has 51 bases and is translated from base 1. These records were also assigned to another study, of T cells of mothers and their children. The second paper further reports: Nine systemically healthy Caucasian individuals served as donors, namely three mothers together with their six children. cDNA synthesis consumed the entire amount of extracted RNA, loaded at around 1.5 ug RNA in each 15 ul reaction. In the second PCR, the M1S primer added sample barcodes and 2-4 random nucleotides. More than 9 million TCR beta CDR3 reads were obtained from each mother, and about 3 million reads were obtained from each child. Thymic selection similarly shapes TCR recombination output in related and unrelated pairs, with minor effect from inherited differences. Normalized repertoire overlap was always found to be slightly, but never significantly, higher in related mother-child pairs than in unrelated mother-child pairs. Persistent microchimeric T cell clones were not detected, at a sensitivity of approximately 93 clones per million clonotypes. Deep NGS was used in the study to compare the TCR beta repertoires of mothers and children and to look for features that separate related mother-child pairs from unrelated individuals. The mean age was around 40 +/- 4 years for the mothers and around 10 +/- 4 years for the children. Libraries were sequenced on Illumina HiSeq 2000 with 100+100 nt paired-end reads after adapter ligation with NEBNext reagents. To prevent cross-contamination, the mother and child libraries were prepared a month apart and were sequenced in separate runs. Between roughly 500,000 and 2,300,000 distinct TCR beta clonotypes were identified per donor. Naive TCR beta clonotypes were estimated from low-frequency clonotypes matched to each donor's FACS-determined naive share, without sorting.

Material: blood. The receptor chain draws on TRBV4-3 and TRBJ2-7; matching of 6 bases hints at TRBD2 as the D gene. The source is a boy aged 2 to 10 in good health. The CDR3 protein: CASSQDVSGTNPYEQYF. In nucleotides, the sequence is TGCGCCAGCAGCCAAGATGTTAGCGGAACTAATCCCTACGAGCAGTACTTC.